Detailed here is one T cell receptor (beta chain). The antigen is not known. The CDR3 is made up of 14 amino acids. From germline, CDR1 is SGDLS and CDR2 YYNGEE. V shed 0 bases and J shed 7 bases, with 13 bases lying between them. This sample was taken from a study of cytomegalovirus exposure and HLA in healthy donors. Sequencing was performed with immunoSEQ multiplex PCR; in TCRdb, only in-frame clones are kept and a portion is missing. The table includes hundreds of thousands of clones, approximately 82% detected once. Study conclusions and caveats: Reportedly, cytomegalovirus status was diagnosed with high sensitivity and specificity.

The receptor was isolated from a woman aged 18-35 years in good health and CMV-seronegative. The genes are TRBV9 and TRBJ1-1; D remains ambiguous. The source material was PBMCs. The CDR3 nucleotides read TGTGCCAGCAGCGTAGATATAGGAAACGGTGAAGCTTTCTTT. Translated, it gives CASSVDIGNGEAFF.